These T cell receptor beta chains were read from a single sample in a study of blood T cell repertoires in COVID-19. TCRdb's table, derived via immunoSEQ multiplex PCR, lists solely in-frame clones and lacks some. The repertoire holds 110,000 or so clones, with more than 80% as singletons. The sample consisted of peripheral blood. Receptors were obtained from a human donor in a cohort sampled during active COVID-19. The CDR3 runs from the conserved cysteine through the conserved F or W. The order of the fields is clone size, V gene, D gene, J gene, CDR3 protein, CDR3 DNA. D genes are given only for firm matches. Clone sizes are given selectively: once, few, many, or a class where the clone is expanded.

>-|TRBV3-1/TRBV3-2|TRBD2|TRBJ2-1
CASSFRTSGSNEQFF
TGTGCCAGCAGCTTCAGGACTAGCGGGAGCAATGAGCAGTTCTTC
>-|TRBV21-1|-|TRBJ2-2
CASSKYGRRDTGELFF
TGTGCCAGCAGCAAATATGGGCGCAGGGACACCGGGGAGCTGTTTTTT
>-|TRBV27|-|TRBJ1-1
CASSLPGAGAFF
TGTGCCAGCAGTTTACCAGGGGCGGGCGCTTTCTTT
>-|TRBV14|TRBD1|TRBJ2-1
CASSPSGGDRGYNEQFF
TGTGCCAGCAGCCCCTCCGGTGGGGACAGGGGGTACAATGAGCAGTTCTTC
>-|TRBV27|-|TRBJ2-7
CASSPNRYRPQYF
TGTGCCAGCAGTCCTAACCGTTACAGACCGCAGTACTTC
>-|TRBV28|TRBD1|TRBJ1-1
CASSLQGAAGEAFF
TGTGCCAGCAGTTTACAGGGGGCGGCGGGTGAAGCTTTCTTT
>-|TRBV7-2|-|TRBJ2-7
CASSQVAGTYEQYF
TGTGCCAGCAGCCAAGTGGCGGGAACCTACGAGCAGTACTTC
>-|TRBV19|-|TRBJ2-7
CASRNQGYEQYF
TGTGCCAGTCGGAATCAGGGCTACGAGCAGTACTTC
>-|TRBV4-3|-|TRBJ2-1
CASSQDPGRGNSYNEQFF
TGCGCCAGCAGCCAAGATCCGGGGCGGGGAAACTCCTACAATGAGCAGTTCTTC
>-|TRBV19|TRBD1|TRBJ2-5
CASSIPGQGIQETQYF
TGTGCCAGTAGTATTCCGGGACAGGGGATTCAAGAGACCCAGTACTTC
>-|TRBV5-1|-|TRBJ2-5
CASSLGLAQETQYF
TGCGCCAGCAGCTTGGGCCTAGCGCAAGAGACCCAGTACTTC
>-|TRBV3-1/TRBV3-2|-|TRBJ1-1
CASSPHEVMNTEAFF
TGTGCCAGCAGCCCGCACGAGGTAATGAACACTGAAGCTTTCTTT
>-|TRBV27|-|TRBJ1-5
CASSLVQYGQPQHF
TGTGCCAGCAGTTTAGTCCAATACGGGCAGCCCCAGCATTTT
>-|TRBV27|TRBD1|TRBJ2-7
CASSLSAGGRYEQYF
TGTGCCAGCAGTTTGAGCGCAGGGGGCCGGTACGAGCAGTACTTC
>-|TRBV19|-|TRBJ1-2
CASSITVNYGYTF
TGTGCCAGTAGTATAACAGTGAACTATGGCTACACCTTC
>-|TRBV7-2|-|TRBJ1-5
CASSSHREGRPQHF
TGTGCCAGCAGCTCGCACAGGGAGGGGCGGCCCCAGCATTTT
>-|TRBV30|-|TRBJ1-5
CAWRPTGSSNQPQHF
TGTGCCTGGAGGCCCACAGGGTCTAGCAATCAGCCCCAGCATTTT
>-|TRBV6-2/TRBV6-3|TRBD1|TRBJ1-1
CASSYSVGRGKGTEAFF
TGTGCCAGCAGTTACTCCGTCGGCAGGGGGAAAGGCACTGAAGCTTTCTTT
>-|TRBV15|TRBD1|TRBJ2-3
CATSRDRASDTQYF
TGTGCCACCAGTCGGGACAGGGCCTCAGATACGCAGTATTTT
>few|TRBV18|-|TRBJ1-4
CASSPPQGLKLFF
TGTGCCAGCTCACCACCGCAGGGGCTAAAACTGTTTTTT
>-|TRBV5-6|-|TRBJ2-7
CASSWDGFYRPGEDEQYF
TGTGCCAGCAGCTGGGATGGTTTTTATAGGCCAGGGGAAGACGAGCAGTACTTC
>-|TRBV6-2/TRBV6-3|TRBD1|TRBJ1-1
CASSYELGTGGSVAEAFF
TGTGCCAGCAGTTACGAATTGGGGACAGGGGGCTCTGTCGCTGAAGCTTTCTTT
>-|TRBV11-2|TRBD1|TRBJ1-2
CASSEPTGRYGYTF
TGTGCCAGCAGCGAACCGACAGGGAGGTATGGCTACACCTTC
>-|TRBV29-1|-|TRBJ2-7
CSVEARSLGLLYEQYF
TGCAGCGTTGAAGCACGATCGTTGGGGCTTCTTTACGAGCAGTACTTC
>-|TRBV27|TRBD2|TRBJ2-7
CASSLSTGPGLAWEQYF
TGTGCCAGCAGTCTATCGACAGGCCCGGGACTAGCGTGGGAGCAGTACTTC
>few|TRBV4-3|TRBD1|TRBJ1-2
CASSQHAGTADNYGYTF
TGCGCCAGCAGCCAGCACGCCGGGACAGCTGATAACTATGGCTACACCTTC
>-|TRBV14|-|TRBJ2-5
CASSQASPPETQYF
TGTGCCAGCAGCCAAGCGTCCCCCCCGGAGACCCAGTACTTC
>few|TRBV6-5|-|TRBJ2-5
CASSYSGGKETQYF
TGTGCCAGCAGTTACTCAGGCGGAAAAGAGACCCAGTACTTC
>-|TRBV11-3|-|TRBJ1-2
CASSLGAGYGYTF
TGTGCCAGCAGCTTAGGGGCAGGGTATGGCTACACCTTC
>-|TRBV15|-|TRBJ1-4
CATSRATDNEKLFF
TGTGCCACCAGCAGAGCGACAGATAATGAAAAACTGTTTTTT
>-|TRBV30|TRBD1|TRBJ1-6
CAWSGGQGFSSPLHF
TGTGCCTGGAGTGGGGGACAGGGGTTTTCTTCACCCCTCCACTTT
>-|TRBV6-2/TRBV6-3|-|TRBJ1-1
CASSPNRIYLNTEAFF
TGTGCCAGCAGCCCCAACAGGATTTATTTGAACACTGAAGCTTTCTTT
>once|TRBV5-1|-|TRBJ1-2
CASSQSPPNYGYTF
TGCGCCAGCAGTCAAAGCCCCCCTAACTATGGCTACACCTTC
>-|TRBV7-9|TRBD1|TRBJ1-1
CASSRGTGTWAFF
TGTGCCAGCAGCCGCGGGACAGGGACGTGGGCTTTCTTT
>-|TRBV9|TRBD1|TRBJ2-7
CASSASGTGGPYEQYF
TGTGCCAGCAGCGCCTCCGGGACAGGGGGACCCTACGAGCAGTACTTC
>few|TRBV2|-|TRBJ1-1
CASSRTENTEAFF
TGTGCCAGCAGTAGGACAGAAAACACTGAAGCTTTCTTT
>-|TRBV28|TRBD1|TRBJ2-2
CASSETGGRTGELFF
TGTGCCAGCAGTGAAACAGGGGGCCGAACCGGGGAGCTGTTTTTT
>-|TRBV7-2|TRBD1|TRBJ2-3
CASSLVLQGADTQYF
TGTGCCAGCAGCTTAGTCTTACAGGGGGCAGATACGCAGTATTTT
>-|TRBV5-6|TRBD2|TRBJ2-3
CASSFGTGTTTDTQYF
TGTGCCAGCAGCTTTGGTACCGGGACTACCACAGATACGCAGTATTTT
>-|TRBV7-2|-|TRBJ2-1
CASSFNWGLYNEQFF
TGTGCCAGCAGCTTTAACTGGGGGCTATACAATGAGCAGTTCTTC
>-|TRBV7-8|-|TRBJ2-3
CASSTNSDTQYF
TGTGCCAGCAGCACTAACTCAGATACGCAGTATTTT
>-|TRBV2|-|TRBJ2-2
CASSGGLAMNTGELFF
TGTGCCAGCAGCGGGGGGCTAGCGATGAACACCGGGGAGCTGTTTTTT
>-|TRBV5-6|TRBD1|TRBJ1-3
CASSQDRGRLRSGNTIYF
TGTGCCAGCAGCCAAGACAGGGGACGCCTCCGCTCTGGAAACACCATATATTTT
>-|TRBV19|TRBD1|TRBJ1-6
CASTDRGSPLHF
TGTGCCAGTACCGACAGGGGATCACCCCTCCACTTT
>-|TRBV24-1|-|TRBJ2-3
CATSDRGQLRDTQYF
TGTGCCACCAGTGACCGCGGACAGTTGAGGGATACGCAGTATTTT